These 18 T cell receptor beta chains were sequenced from one sample in a study of T cells in Graves' hyperthyroidism and ophthalmopathy. Researchers took RNA transcripts and amplified the TCR beta CDR3 regions from them. HTBI primers were the set used in a first-round RT-PCR of the TCR CDR3. TCRdb re-analysed the multiplex PCR reads in MiXCR, keeping a single row per CDR3 protein. Here the sample spans 530,000 or so distinct CDR3 sequences, roughly 24% being singletons. Sequenced material: blood. These receptors were collected from a young woman with Graves' ophthalmopathy.

V is TRBV30 and J is TRBJ1-2, with no clear D. CDR1 is GTSNPN and CDR2 is SVGIG in the germline V gene (reference sequence). This CDR3 contains 11 residues. Trimming stripped 0 bases from V and 7 bases from J, with 6 bases between. CDR3 DNA: TGTGCCTGGAGTGTGGCCAGTGGCTACACCTTC. Translation: CAWSVASGYTF. Filled out from reference TRBV30 and TRBJ1-2, the complete variable domain reads SQTIHQWPATLVQPVGSPLSLECTVEGTSNPNLYWYRQAAGRGLQLLFYSVGIGQISSEVPQNLSASRPQDRQFILSSKKLLLSDSGFYLCAWSVASGYTFGSGTRLTVV.

This chain uses TRBV5-1 with TRBJ1-1, with no clear D. V lost 3 bases, J lost 3 bases, and 9 bases lay in between. Germline-derived CDR1 and CDR2 are SGHRS and YFSETQ. The CDR3 has 13 amino acids. The CDR3 bases are TGCGCCAGCAGCTGGGAGGTCGACACTGAAGCTTTCTTT. Residues: CASSWEVDTEAFF.

This chain joins TRBV28 and TRBJ1-6; D is undetermined. Per germline, CDR1 MDHEN and CDR2 SYDVKM. V dropped 6 bases and J dropped 7 bases, with 19 bases sitting between them. This CDR3 has 16 amino acids. CDR3 sequence: CASSHSRPSGNSPLHF. The CDR3 nucleotides read TGTGCCAGCAGCCATAGCAGGCCGTCGGGGAATTCACCCCTCCACTTT.

This clonotype was recorded at least ten times. V is TRBV5-5 and J is TRBJ1-2, with 8 bases that match TRBD1. The CDR3 runs 16 residues. CDR1 is SGHKS, CDR2 YYEKEE, per germline (reference sequence). V lost 4 bases and J lost 6; bases outside the gene matches: 14. CDR3 sequence: CASSALPGQVFDGYTF. The CDR3 nucleotides are TGTGCCAGCAGCGCTCTACCGGGACAGGTTTTCGATGGCTACACCTTC.

The rearrangement links TRBV10-3 to TRBJ1-3; 8 nucleotides agree with TRBD1. This CDR3 spans 15 amino acids. The V gene's germline CDR1 is ENHRY and CDR2 SYGVKD. The ends lost 5 bases at V and 1 base at J; junction bases unmatched: 4. Written as DNA, the CDR3 is TGTGCCATCAGTCCACAGGGGGAATCTGGAAACACCATATATTTT. This translates into CAISPQGESGNTIYF.

This clonotype was seen a handful of times. The CDR3 protein is CASSLDGRLGGVNEQFF. For the CDR3, the DNA is TGTGCCAGCAGCTTAGATGGGAGGCTAGGGGGGGTAAATGAGCAGTTCTTC. J is TRBJ2-1 and V is TRBV11-2; maybe TRBD2 (7 bases). This CDR3 is 17 amino acids long. The germline V gene has CDR1 SGHAT and CDR2 FQNNGV. The V and J ends lost 0 bases and 7 bases respectively, with 19 bases between them.

This clonotype was observed many times. The V call is TRBV13, the J call TRBJ1-5; D is ambiguous. The V gene lost 0 bases and the J gene lost 0 bases, with 3 bases spanning the gap. CDR3 length equals 14 residues. From germline, CDR1 is PRHDT and CDR2 FYEKMQ (reference sequence). CDR3: CASSLGRSNQPQHF. In nucleotides, the CDR3 is TGTGCCAGCAGCTTAGGCCGTAGCAATCAGCCCCAGCATTTT. Using reference TRBV13 and TRBJ1-5 for the parts outside the CDR3, the full variable domain is AAGVIQSPRHLIKEKRETATLKCYPIPRHDTVYWYQQGPGQDPQFLISFYEKMQSDKGSIPDRFSAQQFSDYHSELNMSSLELGDSALYFCASSLGRSNQPQHFGDGTRLSIL.

V usage is TRBV27 and J usage is TRBJ1-1; D not resolved. Looked up from germline, CDR1 is MNHEY and CDR2 is SMNVEV (reference sequence). The V end lost 3 bases, the J end lost 0 bases, and 14 bases lay between the germline ends. The CDR3 extends over 16 amino acids. CDR3 protein: CASSFDRSRMNTEAFF. The CDR3 DNA follows: TGTGCCAGCAGTTTTGATCGAAGCAGGATGAACACTGAAGCTTTCTTT.

The chain joins TRBV7-8 to TRBJ2-6; 10 positions match TRBD2. The ends lost 4 bases at V and 3 bases at J; junction bases unmatched: 6. This CDR3 spans 17 amino acids. Germline CDR1 reads SGHVS; CDR2 reads FQNEAQ. The CDR3 region has the DNA TGTGCCAGCAGCTACTTAGCGGGAGGCTTTGGGGCCAACGTCCTGACTTTC. It is translated as CASSYLAGGFGANVLTF.

This clonotype was seen a few times. This sequence joins TRBV7-9 and TRBJ1-6, with D maybe TRBD1 (6 bases). Germline assignment: CDR1 SEHNR and CDR2 FQNEAQ (reference sequence). The CDR3 runs 15 residues. Trimming shortened V by 5 bases and J by 5 bases, and 13 bases separated the two germline ends. The CDR3 sequence is CASSEQGYDNSPLHF. Written as DNA, the CDR3 is TGTGCCAGCAGCGAACAGGGTTACGATAATTCACCCCTCCACTTT.

The chain combines TRBV6-1 with TRBJ1-5; D not certain. This CDR3 is built from 15 residues. Germline V lookup: CDR1 MNHNS, CDR2 SASEGT. The V gene lost 5 bases and the J gene lost 0 bases, with 11 bases spanning the gap. The CDR3 sequence: CASSLGFYSNQPQHF. The CDR3 coding sequence is TGTGCCAGCAGTCTGGGATTCTATAGCAATCAGCCCCAGCATTTT.

This clonotype was seen only a few times. The chain carries TRBV5-1 and TRBJ2-2; 10 nucleotides line up with TRBD1. Germline V gene sequence: CDR1 SGHRS, CDR2 YFSETQ. The trim removed 4 bases at V and 4 bases at J, leaving 13 bases unmatched. CDR3 length: 18 amino acids. DNA for the CDR3: TGCGCCAGCAGCGAAGGTACCGGGACAGGGGAAGGCACCGGGGAGCTGTTTTTT. It encodes CASSEGTGTGEGTGELFF.

In its sample, this clonotype was seen many times. The chain combines TRBV28 with TRBJ2-2, with TRBD2 identical over 7 bases. V lost 8 bases, J lost 5 bases, and 11 bases stayed unmatched. The CDR3 spans 15 residues. Germline CDR1 and CDR2: MDHEN and SYDVKM. The CDR3, as DNA: TGTGCCAGCGAACCCATGAGCGGGGTAACCGGGGAGCTGTTTTTT. Its protein is CASEPMSGVTGELFF.

The V and J genes are TRBV11-2 and TRBJ1-1, with D possibly matching TRBD1 (5 bases). CDR3 length: 15 residues. V gave up 0 bases and J gave up 0 bases, with 8 bases separating them. Germline lookup yields CDR1 SGHAT and CDR2 FQNNGV. CDR3 sequence: CASSLDRAMNTEAFF. The CDR3 bases are TGTGCCAGCAGCTTAGACAGGGCCATGAACACTGAAGCTTTCTTT.

This clonotype was seen repeatedly, ten times or more. This sequence joins TRBV28 and TRBJ2-7; 7 bases agree with TRBD1. Germline lookup yields CDR1 MDHEN and CDR2 SYDVKM. CDR3 size: 14 residues. Germline trimming cut 3 bases from V and 5 bases from J; bases unmatched to any gene: 7. CDR3 sequence reads: CASSFNAGGDEQYF. DNA of the CDR3: TGTGCCAGCAGTTTTAACGCAGGGGGTGACGAGCAGTACTTC.

This clonotype came up a few times. This may come from a read error, since a much larger clone is one base off. V gene TRBV12-3 or TRBV12-4 combines with J gene TRBJ2-7; 9 bases are a match to TRBD1. CDR3 length: 16 residues. The V and J ends lost 5 bases and 0 bases, in that order; junction bases with no gene match: 8. The chain's CDR3 is CASSPGTGRSSYEQYF. The CDR3 coding sequence is TGTGCCAGCAGTCCCGGGACAGGGCGATCCTCCTACGAGCAGTACTTC.

This clonotype was counted a few times. This chain joins TRBV3-1 and TRBJ1-2, with unresolved D. The germline gives CDR1 LGHDT, CDR2 YNNKEL (reference sequence). V was trimmed by 1 base and J by 9 bases, leaving 18 bases between them. This CDR3 spans 15 amino acids. In DNA, the CDR3 is TGTGCCAGCAGCCAAGGGGGAGGCAGTACATCGAGCTACACCTTC. Amino acid sequence: CASSQGGGSTSSYTF.

The chain couples TRBV7-2 to TRBJ1-5; unclear D gene. The CDR3 runs to 12 residues. Germline V gene data show CDR1 as SGHTA and CDR2 as FQGNSA. The V end was cut by 1 base, the J end by 8 bases, with 6 bases between. The CDR3 here is CASSLGGKPQHF. The CDR3 DNA follows: TGTGCCAGCAGCTTAGGTGGGAAGCCCCAGCATTTT. The full variable domain, rest sourced from reference TRBV7-2 and TRBJ1-5, is GAGVSQSPSNKVTEKGKDVELRCDPISGHTALYWYRQSLGQGLEFLIYFQGNSAPDKSGLPSDRFSAERTGGSVSTLTIQRTQQEDSAVYLCASSLGGKPQHFGDGTRLSIL.